This TCR beta chain was captured in a study of blood T cell repertoires in COVID-19. Background on the study: Some COVID-19 samples were acute and others convalescent; all came from the United States, Italy and Spain. Sources were T cells, B-cell-depleted T cells, or PBMCs; the material itself was cDNA or gDNA.

CDR3 size: 13 residues. V shed 6 bases, J shed 3 bases, and the junction held 4 bases outside the gene matches. In germline, CDR1 is LNHDA, CDR2 SQIVND (reference sequence). Original processing methods: Estimates of nucleated cell counts were drawn from the amplification of reference gene primers. Only in-frame clones appear in the TCRdb table, and some are missing; sequencing was by immunoSEQ multiplex PCR. That table furnishes V, J and clone size, whereas the DNA furnished D and trimming. Of 50,000 or so clones in the sample, about nine tenths are singletons; the top ten hold 11% to 15%. Input material: peripheral blood. This chain connects TRBV19 to TRBJ1-1; TRBD1 agrees at 7 bases. This clonotype was obtained from a man aged 70 or older with acute or convalescent COVID-19. The CDR3 here is CASSPDRDTEAFF. The CDR3, as DNA: TGTGCCAGTAGCCCTGACAGGGACACTGAAGCTTTCTTT.